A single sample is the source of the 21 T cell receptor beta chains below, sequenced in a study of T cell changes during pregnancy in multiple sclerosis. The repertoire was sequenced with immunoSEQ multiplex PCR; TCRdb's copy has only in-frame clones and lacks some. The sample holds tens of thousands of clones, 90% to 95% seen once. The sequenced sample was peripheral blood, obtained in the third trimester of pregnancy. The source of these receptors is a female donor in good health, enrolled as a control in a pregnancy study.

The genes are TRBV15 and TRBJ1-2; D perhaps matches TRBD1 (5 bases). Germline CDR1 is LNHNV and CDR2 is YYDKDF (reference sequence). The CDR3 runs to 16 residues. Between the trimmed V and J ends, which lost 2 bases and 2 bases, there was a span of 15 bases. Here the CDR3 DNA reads TGTGCCACCAGCAGACCGACAGCCGGATTAAACTATGGCTACACCTTC. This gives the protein CATSRPTAGLNYGYTF.

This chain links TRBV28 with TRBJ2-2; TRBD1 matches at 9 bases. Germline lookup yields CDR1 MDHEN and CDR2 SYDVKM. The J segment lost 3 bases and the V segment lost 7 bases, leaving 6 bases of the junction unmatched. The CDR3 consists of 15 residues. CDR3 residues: CASTRDREDTGELFF. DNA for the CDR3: TGTGCCAGCACCCGGGACAGGGAGGACACCGGGGAGCTGTTTTTT.

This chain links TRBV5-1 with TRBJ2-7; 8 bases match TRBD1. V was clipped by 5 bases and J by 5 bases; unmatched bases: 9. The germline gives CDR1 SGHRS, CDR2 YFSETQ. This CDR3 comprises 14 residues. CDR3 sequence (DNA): TGCGCCAGCAGGCAAGGACAGGGAGGCGACGAGCAGTACTTC. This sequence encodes CASRQGQGGDEQYF.

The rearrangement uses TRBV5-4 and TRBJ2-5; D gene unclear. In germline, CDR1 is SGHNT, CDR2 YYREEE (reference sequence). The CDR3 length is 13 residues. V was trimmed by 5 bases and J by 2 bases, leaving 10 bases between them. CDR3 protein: CASRLDWQETQYF. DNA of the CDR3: TGTGCCAGCAGACTTGACTGGCAAGAGACCCAGTACTTC.

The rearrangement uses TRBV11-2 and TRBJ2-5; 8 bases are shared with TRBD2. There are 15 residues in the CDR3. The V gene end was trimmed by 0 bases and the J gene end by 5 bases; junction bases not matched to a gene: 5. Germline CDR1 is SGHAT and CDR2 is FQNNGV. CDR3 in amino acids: CASSLEGLVVETQYF. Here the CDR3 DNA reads TGTGCCAGCAGCTTAGAGGGACTAGTAGTCGAGACCCAGTACTTC.

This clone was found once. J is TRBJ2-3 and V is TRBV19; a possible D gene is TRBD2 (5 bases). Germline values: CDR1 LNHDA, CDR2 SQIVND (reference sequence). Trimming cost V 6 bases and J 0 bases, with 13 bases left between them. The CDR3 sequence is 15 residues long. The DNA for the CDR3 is TGTGCCAGTAGGACTACTAGTTCTAGCACAGATACGCAGTATTTT. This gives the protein CASRTTSSSTDTQYF.

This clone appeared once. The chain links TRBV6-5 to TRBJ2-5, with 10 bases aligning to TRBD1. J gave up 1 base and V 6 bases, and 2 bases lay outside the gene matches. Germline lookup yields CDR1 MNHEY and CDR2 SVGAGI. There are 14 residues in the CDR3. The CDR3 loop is CASSRDRGQETQYF. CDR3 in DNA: TGTGCCAGCAGCCGGGACAGGGGCCAAGAGACCCAGTACTTC.

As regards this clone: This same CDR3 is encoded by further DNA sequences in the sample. The CDR3: CASSLGTSGSYEQYF. In DNA form, the CDR3 reads TGTGCCAGCAGTTTGGGCACTAGCGGCTCCTACGAGCAGTACTTC. V and J are TRBV28 and TRBJ2-7, with TRBD2 matching 8 bases. V lost 3 bases, J lost 0 bases, and 4 bases stayed unmatched. The CDR3 runs to 15 residues. CDR1 is MDHEN and CDR2 is SYDVKM in the germline V gene.

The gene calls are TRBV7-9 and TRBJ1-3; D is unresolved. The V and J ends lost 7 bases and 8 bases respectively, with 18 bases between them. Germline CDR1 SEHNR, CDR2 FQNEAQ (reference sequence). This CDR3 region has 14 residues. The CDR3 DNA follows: TGTGCCAGCACCCGCCGGAGGGATGGGGACACCATATATTTT. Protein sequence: CASTRRRDGDTIYF.

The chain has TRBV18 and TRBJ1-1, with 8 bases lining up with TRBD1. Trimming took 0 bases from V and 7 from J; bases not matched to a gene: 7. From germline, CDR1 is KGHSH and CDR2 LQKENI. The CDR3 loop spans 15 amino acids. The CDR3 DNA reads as TGTGCCAGCTCACCACCGGGGGGACAGGCTGGTGAAGCTTTCTTT. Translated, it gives CASSPPGGQAGEAFF.

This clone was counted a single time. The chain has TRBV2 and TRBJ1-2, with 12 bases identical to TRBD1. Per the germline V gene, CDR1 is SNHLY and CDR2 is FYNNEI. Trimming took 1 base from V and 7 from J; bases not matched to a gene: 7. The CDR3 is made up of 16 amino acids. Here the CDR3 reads CASSEVGQGAIFGYTF. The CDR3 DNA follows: TGTGCCAGCAGTGAAGTGGGACAGGGGGCGATATTTGGCTACACCTTC.

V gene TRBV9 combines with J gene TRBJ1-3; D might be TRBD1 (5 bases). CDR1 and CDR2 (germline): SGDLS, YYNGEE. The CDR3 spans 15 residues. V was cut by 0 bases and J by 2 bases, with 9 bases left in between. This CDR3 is CASSVGTGPGNTIYF. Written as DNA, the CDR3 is TGTGCCAGCAGCGTAGGAACAGGCCCTGGAAACACCATATATTTT. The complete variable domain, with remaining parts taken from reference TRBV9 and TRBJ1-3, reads DSGVTQTPKHLITATGQRVTLRCSPRSGDLSVYWYQQSLDQGLQFLIQYYNGEERAKGNILERFSAQQFPDLHSELNLSSLELGDSALYFCASSVGTGPGNTIYFGEGSWLTVV.

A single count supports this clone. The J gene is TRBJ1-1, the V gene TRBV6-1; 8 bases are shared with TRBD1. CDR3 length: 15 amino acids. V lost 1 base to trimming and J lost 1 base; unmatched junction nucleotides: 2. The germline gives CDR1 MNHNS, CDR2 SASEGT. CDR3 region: CASSEEGTGNTEAFF. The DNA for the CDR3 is TGTGCCAGCAGTGAAGAAGGGACAGGGAACACTGAAGCTTTCTTT.

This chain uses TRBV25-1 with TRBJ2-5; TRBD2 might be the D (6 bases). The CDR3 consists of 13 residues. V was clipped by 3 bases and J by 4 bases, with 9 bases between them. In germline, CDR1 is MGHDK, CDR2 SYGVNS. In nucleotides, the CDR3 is TGTGCCAGCAGTGACGGGGGACGAGAGACCCAGTACTTC. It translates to CASSDGGRETQYF.

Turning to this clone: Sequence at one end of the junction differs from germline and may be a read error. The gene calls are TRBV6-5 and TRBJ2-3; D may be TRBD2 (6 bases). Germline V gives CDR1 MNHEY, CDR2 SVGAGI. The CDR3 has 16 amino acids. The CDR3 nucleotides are TGTGCCAGCAGTAACTCGGGTATGGGAGGCAGAGATACGCAGTATTTT. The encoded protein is CASSNSGMGGRDTQYF.

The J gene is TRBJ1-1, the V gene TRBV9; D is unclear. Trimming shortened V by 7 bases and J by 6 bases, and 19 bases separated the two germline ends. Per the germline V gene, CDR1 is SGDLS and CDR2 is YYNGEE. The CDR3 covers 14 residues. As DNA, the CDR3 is TGTGCCAGCGTCCGGGGTGGGAGGTCCCCTGAAGCTTTCTTT. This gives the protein CASVRGGRSPEAFF. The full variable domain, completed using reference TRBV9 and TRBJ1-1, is DSGVTQTPKHLITATGQRVTLRCSPRSGDLSVYWYQQSLDQGLQFLIQYYNGEERAKGNILERFSAQQFPDLHSELNLSSLELGDSALYFCASVRGGRSPEAFFGQGTRLTVV.

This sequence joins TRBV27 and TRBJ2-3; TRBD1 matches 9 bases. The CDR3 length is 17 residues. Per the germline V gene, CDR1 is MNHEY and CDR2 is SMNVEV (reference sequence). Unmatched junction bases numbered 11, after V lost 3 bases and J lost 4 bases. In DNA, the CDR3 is TGTGCCAGCAGTTTGAGGTTACCGCGACAGGGGGCAGATACGCAGTATTTT. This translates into CASSLRLPRQGADTQYF.

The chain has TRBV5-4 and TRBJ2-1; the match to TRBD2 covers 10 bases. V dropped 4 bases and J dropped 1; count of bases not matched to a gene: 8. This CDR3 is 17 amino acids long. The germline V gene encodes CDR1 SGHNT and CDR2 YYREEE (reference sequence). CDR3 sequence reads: CASSIEGTSASYNEQFF. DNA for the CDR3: TGTGCCAGCAGCATAGAGGGGACTAGCGCTTCCTACAATGAGCAGTTCTTC.

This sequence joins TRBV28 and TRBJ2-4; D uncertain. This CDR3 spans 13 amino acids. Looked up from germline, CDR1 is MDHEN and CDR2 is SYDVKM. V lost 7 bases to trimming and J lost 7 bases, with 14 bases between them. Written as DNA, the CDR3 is TGTGCCAGCACCCTACGAACCCTCAACATTCAGTACTTC. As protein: CASTLRTLNIQYF.

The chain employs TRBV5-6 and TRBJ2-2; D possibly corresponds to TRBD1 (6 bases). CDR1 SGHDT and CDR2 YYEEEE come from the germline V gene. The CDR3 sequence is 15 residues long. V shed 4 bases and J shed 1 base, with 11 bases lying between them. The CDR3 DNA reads TGTGCCAGCAGCCTACCGGGACAGAACACCGGGGAGCTGTTTTTT. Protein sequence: CASSLPGQNTGELFF.

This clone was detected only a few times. CDR3 nucleotides: TGTGCCAGCACCTGGGCAGCCAGTTATTCTAACTATGGCTACACCTTC. Translating gives CASTWAASYSNYGYTF. The rearrangement uses TRBV6-6 and TRBJ1-2; D is undetermined. Germline V CDR1 and CDR2: MNHNY, SVGAGI (reference sequence). There are 16 residues in the CDR3. Trimming cost V 7 bases and J 0 bases, with 18 bases left between them.